One and the same sample provided the 15 T cell receptor beta chains below, sequenced in a study of shared clonotypes between healthy human individuals. Only in-frame clones appear in the TCRdb table, and some are missing; sequencing was by immunoSEQ multiplex PCR. The sample yields fewer than 600,000 clones, roughly 78% seen once. What was sequenced was PBMCs. These receptors were obtained from a woman aged 40 to 50 in good health. Some clones in this sample may be carry-over from other donors' samples.

The V gene is TRBV5-1, the J gene TRBJ2-7; 9 nucleotides line up with TRBD1. The J segment lost 6 bases and the V segment lost 4 bases, leaving 8 bases of the junction unmatched. Per the germline V gene, CDR1 is SGHRS and CDR2 is YFSETQ. CDR3 length: 14 amino acids. DNA for the CDR3: TGCGCCAGCAGCGCCGATACAGGGGGCCGCGAGCAGTACTTC. It translates to CASSADTGGREQYF. The whole variable domain, remainder taken from reference TRBV5-1 and TRBJ2-7, is KAGVTQTPRYLIKTRGQQVTLSCSPISGHRSVSWYQQTPGQGLQFLFEYFSETQRNKGNFPGRFSGRQFSNSRSEMNVSTLELGDSALYLCASSADTGGREQYFGPGTRLTVT.

This clone was seen once. The chain carries TRBV14 and TRBJ1-4; TRBD1 might be the D (5 bases). Trimming cost V 1 base and J 10 bases, with 16 bases left between them. Germline V gene lookup returns CDR1 SGHDN and CDR2 FVKESK. The CDR3 has 15 residues. The CDR3 reads CASSQVGRGFAKLFF. CDR3 nucleotides: TGTGCCAGCAGCCAAGTCGGGCGGGGGTTTGCAAAACTGTTTTTT.

V usage is TRBV11-3 and J usage is TRBJ2-5, with D perhaps TRBD1 (6 bases). V was trimmed by 6 bases and J by 5 bases, leaving 13 bases between them. CDR1 and CDR2 from the germline V gene are SGHNT and YENEEA. The CDR3 spans 13 residues. This chain's CDR3 is CASSIRGRETQYF. The CDR3 DNA sequence: TGTGCCAGCAGTATCAGGGGCCGGGAGACCCAGTACTTC.

This rearrangement joins TRBV5-4 to TRBJ1-4; TRBD1 might be the D (6 bases). Germline CDR1 is SGHNT and CDR2 is YYREEE (reference sequence). Trimming left V 1 base short and J 7 bases short, with 11 bases between. There are 14 residues in the CDR3. DNA for the CDR3: TGTGCCAGCAGCTTGCCTGGGGGCATTGAAAAACTGTTTTTT. Its translation is CASSLPGGIEKLFF.

The genes are TRBV2 and TRBJ1-1; D remains ambiguous. The CDR3 covers 14 residues. Germline-derived CDR1 and CDR2 are SNHLY and FYNNEI. V dropped 6 bases and J dropped 2 bases, with 13 bases sitting between them. CDR3 region: CASSIFQANTEAFF. CDR3 nucleotides: TGTGCCAGCAGCATCTTTCAGGCAAACACTGAAGCTTTCTTT.

The chain couples TRBV18 to TRBJ1-3; unclear D gene. In germline, CDR1 is KGHSH, CDR2 LQKENI. The length of the CDR3 is 16 residues. V was cut by 4 bases and J by 3 bases, with 16 bases left in between. The DNA for the CDR3 is TGTGCCAGCTCACAATCAAGTATGGACTTTGGAAACACCATATATTTT. It yields the protein CASSQSSMDFGNTIYF.

This sequence joins TRBV5-1 and TRBJ2-2; 13 bases line up with TRBD2. CDR1 and CDR2 from the germline V gene are SGHRS and YFSETQ. The CDR3 covers 17 residues. Losses at the gene ends were 7 bases for V and 3 bases for J; bases not matched to a gene: 9. The CDR3 sequence is CASCLLAGGPDTGELFF. CDR3 coding DNA: TGCGCCAGCTGCCTACTAGCGGGAGGGCCGGACACCGGGGAGCTGTTTTTT.

The chain uses TRBV6-4 and TRBJ1-1; no firm D call. The CDR3 is 15 amino acids. Looked up from germline, CDR1 is MRHNA and CDR2 is SNTAGT. Trimming stripped 6 bases from V and 0 bases from J, with 14 bases between. CDR3 sequence (DNA): TGTGCCAGCAGCAAGGAATCGGGCCTGAACACTGAAGCTTTCTTT. This translates into CASSKESGLNTEAFF.

This chain connects TRBV27 to TRBJ1-1; the D is unclear. The germline V gene has CDR1 MNHEY and CDR2 SMNVEV (reference sequence). This CDR3 is built from 13 residues. Trimming took 2 bases from V and 5 from J, leaving 9 bases between them. CDR3 sequence: CASSLQVGTEAFF. The CDR3, as DNA: TGTGCCAGCAGTTTACAGGTGGGGACTGAAGCTTTCTTT.

The chain couples TRBV25-1 to TRBJ2-1, with a possible D match to TRBD1 (6 bases). This CDR3 is 16 amino acids long. Between the trimmed V and J ends, which lost 4 bases and 0 bases, there was a span of 13 bases. Per germline, CDR1 MGHDK and CDR2 SYGVNS. DNA of the CDR3: TGTGCCAGCAGTGGGCCCGGACAGCTCTCCTACAATGAGCAGTTCTTC. Protein: CASSGPGQLSYNEQFF.

This chain links TRBV11-2 with TRBJ1-2; TRBD1 might be the D (6 bases). The CDR3 extends over 13 amino acids. CDR1 is SGHAT, CDR2 FQNNGV, per germline. V was cut by 0 bases and J by 7 bases, with 9 bases left in between. CDR3 in amino acids: CASSLDRGAGYTF. Written as DNA, the CDR3 is TGTGCCAGCAGCTTAGATCGGGGGGCTGGCTACACCTTC.

J is TRBJ1-2 and V is TRBV28; a weak D match, TRBD1 (5 bases). Germline V gene lookup returns CDR1 MDHEN and CDR2 SYDVKM. V lost 6 bases to trimming and J lost 7 bases, with 12 bases between them. The CDR3 is 12 amino acids. CDR3 sequence (DNA): TGTGCCAGCAGCCCGAACAGGCCTGGCTACACCTTC. Amino acid sequence: CASSPNRPGYTF.

Notes on this clone: The same CDR3 is also encoded by other DNA sequences in this sample. The rearrangement uses TRBV6-5 and TRBJ2-3; D gene unclear. There are 11 residues in the CDR3. Germline V gene data show CDR1 as MNHEY and CDR2 as SVGAGI. Trimming pared 6 bases from V and 8 bases from J, leaving 9 bases between. CDR3: CASRAGGTQYF. The CDR3 DNA is TGTGCCAGCAGGGCCGGTGGTACGCAGTATTTT.

CDR3 nucleotide sequence: TGCGCCAGCAGCCAGGATGGGGCCTATGGCTACACCTTC. Translated, it gives CASSQDGAYGYTF. The chain has TRBV4-1 and TRBJ1-2; a possible D gene is TRBD1 (5 bases). Germline V gene sequence: CDR1 MGHRA, CDR2 YSYEKL. CDR3 length: 13 amino acids. V was cut by 3 bases and J by 4 bases, with 9 bases left in between.

The rearrangement links TRBV18 to TRBJ1-3; tentative D call: TRBD1 (5 bases). This CDR3 spans 18 amino acids. CDR1 KGHSH and CDR2 LQKENI come from the germline V gene. Deletions cut 3 bases from V and 0 bases from J, with 18 bases between. CDR3: CASSPTQGLLSSGNTIYF. The CDR3 DNA sequence: TGTGCCAGCTCACCGACCCAGGGCCTCTTGAGCTCTGGAAACACCATATATTTT.